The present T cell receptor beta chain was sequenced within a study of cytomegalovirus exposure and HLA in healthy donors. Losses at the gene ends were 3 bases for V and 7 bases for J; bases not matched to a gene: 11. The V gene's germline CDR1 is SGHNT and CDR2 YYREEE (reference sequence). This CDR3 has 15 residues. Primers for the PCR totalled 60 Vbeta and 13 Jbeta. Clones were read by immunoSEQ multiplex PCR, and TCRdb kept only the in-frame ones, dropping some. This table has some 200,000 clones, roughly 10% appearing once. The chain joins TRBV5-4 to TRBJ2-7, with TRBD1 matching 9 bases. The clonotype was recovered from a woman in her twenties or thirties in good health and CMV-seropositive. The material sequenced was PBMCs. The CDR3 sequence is CASSSRPDRGGEQYF. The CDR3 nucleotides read TGTGCCAGCAGCTCTCGACCGGACAGGGGTGGGGAGCAGTACTTC.